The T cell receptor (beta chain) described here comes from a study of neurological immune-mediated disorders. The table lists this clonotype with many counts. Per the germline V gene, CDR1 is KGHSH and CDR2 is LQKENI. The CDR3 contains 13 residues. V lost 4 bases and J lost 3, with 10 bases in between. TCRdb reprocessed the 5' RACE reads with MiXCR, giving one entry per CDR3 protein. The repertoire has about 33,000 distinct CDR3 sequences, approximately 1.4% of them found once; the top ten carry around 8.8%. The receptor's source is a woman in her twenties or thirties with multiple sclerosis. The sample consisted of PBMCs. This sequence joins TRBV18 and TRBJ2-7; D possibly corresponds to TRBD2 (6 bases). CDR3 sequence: CASSQGLGYEQYF. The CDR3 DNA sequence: TGTGCCAGCTCACAGGGACTGGGCTACGAGCAGTACTTC.